A selection of T cell receptor beta chains follows, all from one sample in a study of PD-L1 blockade in urothelial cancer. The protocol was immunoSEQ multiplex PCR, while the TCRdb copy is restricted to in-frame clones and leaves out a portion. The sample holds 50,000 or so clones, about 86% seen once. Here the sequenced sample was PBMCs, taken around atezolizumab (anti-PD-L1) treatment. The receptors here all came from a man aged 60-69 years with urothelial cancer. CDR3s include the opening cysteine and the closing phenylalanine or tryptophan. The D gene is left open where the match is weak. Clone sizes are given selectively: once, few, many, or a class where the clone is expanded.

V gene: TRBV9; clone size: -; D gene: -; J gene: TRBJ1-2; CDR3 protein: CASSPGQRYGYTF; CDR3 DNA: TGTGCCAGCAGCCCAGGGCAGCGCTATGGCTACACCTTC
V gene: TRBV9; clone size: -; D gene: -; J gene: TRBJ1-3; CDR3 protein: CASSPGSVSGNTIYF; CDR3 DNA: TGTGCCAGCAGCCCCGGTTCGGTCTCTGGAAACACCATATATTTT
V gene: TRBV27; clone size: -; D gene: -; J gene: TRBJ1-1; CDR3 protein: CASSRSWNTEAFF; CDR3 DNA: TGTGCCAGCAGTCGGAGTTGGAACACTGAAGCTTTCTTT
V gene: TRBV7-3; clone size: once; D gene: -; J gene: TRBJ1-6; CDR3 protein: CASSLRERSPLHF; CDR3 DNA: TGTGCCAGCAGCTTGAGGGAGCGCTCACCCCTCCACTTT
V gene: TRBV27; clone size: -; D gene: TRBD1; J gene: TRBJ1-1; CDR3 protein: CASSSKQGMNTEAFF; CDR3 DNA: TGTGCCAGCAGTTCAAAACAGGGGATGAACACTGAAGCTTTCTTT
V gene: TRBV4-1; clone size: once; D gene: -; J gene: TRBJ1-4; CDR3 protein: CASSQGQLTNEKLFF; CDR3 DNA: TGCGCCAGCAGCCAAGGACAGCTAACTAATGAAAAACTGTTTTTT
V gene: TRBV10-3; clone size: -; D gene: -; J gene: TRBJ2-7; CDR3 protein: CAIKGGSYEQYF; CDR3 DNA: TGTGCCATCAAAGGCGGCTCCTACGAGCAGTACTTC
V gene: TRBV19; clone size: -; D gene: TRBD1; J gene: TRBJ2-7; CDR3 protein: CASSIGGTGPGEQYF; CDR3 DNA: TGTGCCAGTAGTATCGGTGGGACAGGCCCGGGCGAGCAGTACTTC
V gene: TRBV6-5; clone size: -; D gene: -; J gene: TRBJ1-2; CDR3 protein: CASSDSRLWTF; CDR3 DNA: TGTGCCAGCAGTGATAGCCGGCTATGGACCTTC
V gene: TRBV6-1; clone size: -; D gene: TRBD1; J gene: TRBJ2-2; CDR3 protein: CASTQGTGNTGELFF; CDR3 DNA: TGTGCCAGTACACAAGGGACAGGGAACACCGGGGAGCTGTTTTTT
V gene: TRBV21-1; clone size: -; D gene: -; J gene: TRBJ2-7; CDR3 protein: CASSNRQGTLSYEQYF; CDR3 DNA: TGTGCCAGCAGCAACAGACAGGGGACCCTCTCCTACGAGCAGTACTTC
V gene: TRBV4-1; clone size: once; D gene: -; J gene: TRBJ2-3; CDR3 protein: CASSQSAAGLDTQYF; CDR3 DNA: TGCGCCAGCAGCCAATCGGCAGCAGGTCTTGATACGCAGTATTTT
V gene: TRBV5-1; clone size: -; D gene: TRBD1; J gene: TRBJ2-4; CDR3 protein: CASSVTGRQNIQYF; CDR3 DNA: TGCGCCAGCAGCGTGACAGGGCGGCAAAACATTCAGTACTTC
V gene: TRBV5-1; clone size: -; D gene: -; J gene: TRBJ2-1; CDR3 protein: CASSSAASYNEQFF; CDR3 DNA: TGCGCCAGCAGCTCCGCCGCGAGTTACAATGAGCAGTTCTTC
V gene: TRBV2; clone size: -; D gene: TRBD1; J gene: TRBJ2-3; CDR3 protein: CASSADRVGTDTQYF; CDR3 DNA: TGTGCCAGCAGTGCAGACAGGGTTGGCACAGATACGCAGTATTTT
V gene: TRBV6-4; clone size: -; D gene: TRBD1; J gene: TRBJ2-6; CDR3 protein: CASSRQGSVSGANVLTF; CDR3 DNA: TGTGCCAGCAGTAGACAGGGGTCCGTATCTGGGGCCAACGTCCTGACTTTC
V gene: TRBV9; clone size: -; D gene: -; J gene: TRBJ1-2; CDR3 protein: CASSVGDNFNYGYTF; CDR3 DNA: TGTGCCAGCAGCGTAGGGGACAACTTTAACTATGGCTACACCTTC
V gene: TRBV6-5; clone size: -; D gene: -; J gene: TRBJ1-5; CDR3 protein: CASRLSQGNRQPQHF; CDR3 DNA: TGTGCCAGCAGACTTTCGCAGGGGAATCGTCAGCCCCAGCATTTT
V gene: TRBV30; clone size: -; D gene: -; J gene: TRBJ2-7; CDR3 protein: CAWRDSPTKQYF; CDR3 DNA: TGTGCCTGGAGGGACAGCCCTACGAAGCAGTACTTC
V gene: TRBV6-1; clone size: -; D gene: TRBD1; J gene: TRBJ1-2; CDR3 protein: CASSGGQGARYGYTF; CDR3 DNA: TGTGCCAGCAGTGGAGGACAGGGGGCCCGCTATGGCTACACCTTC
V gene: TRBV14; clone size: -; D gene: -; J gene: TRBJ2-7; CDR3 protein: CASSPGRRRGNYEQYF; CDR3 DNA: TGTGCCAGCAGCCCCGGTCGGAGGAGGGGAAACTACGAGCAGTACTTC
V gene: TRBV19; clone size: few; D gene: TRBD1; J gene: TRBJ2-2; CDR3 protein: CASSPGQGKTGELFF; CDR3 DNA: TGTGCCAGTAGTCCGGGACAGGGGAAGACCGGGGAGCTGTTTTTT
V gene: TRBV30; clone size: -; D gene: -; J gene: TRBJ1-1; CDR3 protein: CAWVRATEAFF; CDR3 DNA: TGTGCCTGGGTCAGGGCCACTGAAGCTTTCTTT
V gene: TRBV6-1; clone size: -; D gene: TRBD1; J gene: TRBJ1-5; CDR3 protein: CASVGRGFQPQHF; CDR3 DNA: TGTGCCAGCGTAGGCAGGGGGTTTCAGCCCCAGCATTTT
V gene: TRBV11-2; clone size: -; D gene: TRBD1; J gene: TRBJ1-5; CDR3 protein: CASSSLQGAAQHF; CDR3 DNA: TGTGCCAGCAGCTCGTTACAGGGGGCGGCCCAGCATTTT
V gene: TRBV7-9; clone size: few; D gene: TRBD1; J gene: TRBJ1-1; CDR3 protein: CASSRGQGMGPNTEAFF; CDR3 DNA: TGTGCCAGCAGCCGAGGACAGGGAATGGGGCCAAACACTGAAGCTTTCTTT
V gene: TRBV7-2; clone size: -; D gene: -; J gene: TRBJ1-5; CDR3 protein: CASSQDRRQPQHF; CDR3 DNA: TGTGCCAGCAGCCAGGACAGAAGGCAGCCCCAGCATTTT
V gene: TRBV6-4; clone size: -; D gene: -; J gene: TRBJ2-3; CDR3 protein: CASSEESTDTQYF; CDR3 DNA: TGTGCCAGCAGTGAGGAGAGCACAGATACGCAGTATTTT
V gene: TRBV12-2; clone size: -; D gene: -; J gene: TRBJ2-7; CDR3 protein: CASRLGGRGRGEQYF; CDR3 DNA: TGTGCAAGTCGCTTAGGGGGCAGGGGGCGAGGCGAGCAGTACTTC